The source of this TCR beta chain is a study of blood T cell repertoires in COVID-19. Study-wide background: In each case, the material was cDNA or gDNA derived from T cells, B-cell-depleted T cells, or PBMCs.

In the original processing: Amplification from reference gene primers served as the basis for estimated nucleated cell counts. Clones were sequenced by immunoSEQ multiplex PCR, and TCRdb holds only the in-frame ones, with some missing. D and trimming were read from the DNA, whereas the V and J calls and clone size are those reported in that table. The data contain approximately 140,000 clones, about 88% of them singletons. Sample: peripheral blood. The sequence was collected from a man over 45 with active or convalescent COVID-19.

The chain's CDR3 is CASSDGGLNEKLFF. In DNA, the CDR3 is TGTGCCAGCAGCGACGGGGGACTTAATGAAAAACTGTTTTTT. The rearrangement uses TRBV7-2 and TRBJ1-4; D possibly corresponds to TRBD1 (5 bases). There are 14 residues in the CDR3. The germline gives CDR1 SGHTA, CDR2 FQGNSA. V lost 5 bases and J lost 4, with 11 bases in between.